These 6 T cell receptor beta chains came from one sample sequenced in a study of T cells in Graves' hyperthyroidism and ophthalmopathy. TCR beta CDR3 sequences were amplified from RNA transcripts. First-round RT-PCR targeting the TCR CDR3 was performed with the HTBI primer set. TCRdb used MiXCR to reprocess the multiplex PCR reads, holding one entry per CDR3 protein. The data contain fewer than 850,000 distinct CDR3 sequences, approximately 15% of them singletons. Sequencing input: blood. These receptors were obtained from a man aged 50-60 years with Graves' hyperthyroidism.

This clonotype was detected ten times or more. This chain uses TRBV28 with TRBJ2-2, with D tentatively TRBD2 (6 bases). The germline gives CDR1 MDHEN, CDR2 SYDVKM. V was cut by 11 bases and J by 3 bases, with 13 bases left in between. The CDR3 loop spans 13 amino acids. The CDR3 region is CAGGDADTGELFF. Written as DNA, the CDR3 is TGTGCCGGAGGGGACGCCGACACCGGGGAGCTGTTTTTT.

V gene TRBV12-3 or TRBV12-4 combines with J gene TRBJ2-5, with D maybe TRBD2 (6 bases). This CDR3 has 14 residues. Trimming stripped 7 bases from V and 7 bases from J, with 19 bases between. The CDR3 region is CASNTGLEMGTQYF. As DNA, the CDR3 is TGTGCCAGCAATACGGGACTTGAGATGGGGACCCAGTACTTC.

This clonotype was seen at least ten times. The rearrangement links TRBV27 to TRBJ1-5, with a tentative D call TRBD1 (5 bases). V shed 6 bases and J shed 1 base, with 10 bases lying between them. CDR3 size: 14 residues. Germline V gives CDR1 MNHEY, CDR2 SMNVEV (reference sequence). The CDR3 region is CASSFRGSNQPQHF. The CDR3 DNA sequence: TGTGCCAGCAGCTTCCGGGGGAGCAATCAGCCCCAGCATTTT.

This clonotype was seen at least ten times. The V gene is TRBV2, the J gene TRBJ1-5, with no clear D. The CDR3 is made up of 12 amino acids. The ends were cut back, 6 bases at V and 7 bases at J, with 10 bases in the middle. The germline CDR1 and CDR2 sequences are SNHLY and FYNNEI. The CDR3 DNA reads as TGTGCCAGCAGAGAGGACGGCCAGCCCCAGCATTTT. Protein: CASREDGQPQHF.

This clonotype appeared a few times. The chain uses TRBV11-2 and TRBJ1-2, with D uncertain. This CDR3 is 15 amino acids long. Trimming removed 3 bases at V and 4 bases at J, with 15 bases between. From germline, CDR1 is SGHAT and CDR2 FQNNGV. The CDR3 loop reads CASSFRRRYSYGYTF. CDR3 sequence (DNA): TGTGCCAGCAGCTTTCGAAGGCGGTATTCCTATGGCTACACCTTC.

V gene TRBV7-9 combines with J gene TRBJ1-6; D possibly corresponds to TRBD1 (5 bases). Germline-derived CDR1 and CDR2 are SEHNR and FQNEAQ (reference sequence). The CDR3 has 15 residues. V was shortened by 5 bases and J by 7 bases, with 15 bases between the two germline ends. The CDR3 here is CASSPWDYQNSPLHF. The CDR3 bases are TGTGCCAGCAGCCCGTGGGACTACCAGAATTCACCCCTCCACTTT.